Listed below are T cell receptor beta chains from one sample, sequenced in a study of cytomegalovirus exposure and HLA in healthy donors. Only in-frame clones appear in the TCRdb table, and some are missing; sequencing was by immunoSEQ multiplex PCR. The table shows about 240,000 clones, with around 87% occurring only once. Sequenced sample: PBMCs. These receptors came from a man aged 18 to 30 in good health and CMV-seronegative. CDR3s include the opening cysteine and the closing phenylalanine or tryptophan. A D gene is named only where the DNA matches it firmly. The size field is filled for only some rows; it gives once, few, many or a size class.

size,D,J,V,DNA,CDR3
.,.,TRBJ2-2,TRBV29-1,TGCAGCGTTGAACCCTGGTCGGGCACCGGGGAGCTGTTTTTT,CSVEPWSGTGELFF
.,.,TRBJ1-1,TRBV5-1,TGCGCCAGCAGCCGTCTCGCTGAGGTCACTGAAGCTTTCTTT,CASSRLAEVTEAFF
.,.,TRBJ1-2,TRBV6-5,TGTGCCAGCAGTGACAGCGATTATGGCTACACCTTC,CASSDSDYGYTF
.,TRBD1,TRBJ1-4,TRBV28,TGTGCCAGCAGTGACGGGACAGCAACTAATGAAAAACTGTTTTTT,CASSDGTATNEKLFF
.,.,TRBJ1-1,TRBV2,TGTGCCAGCAGTTTTCTAGGGGACACTGAAGCTTTCTTT,CASSFLGDTEAFF
.,.,TRBJ1-3,TRBV7-2,TGTGCCAGCAGCTTAAACAGGGTGTTGGGAAACACCATATATTTT,CASSLNRVLGNTIYF
.,.,TRBJ1-4,TRBV25-1,TGTGCCAGCAAGCGGAATGAAAAACTGTTTTTT,CASKRNEKLFF
.,.,TRBJ2-1,TRBV19,TGTGCCAGTAGTATTCGGAGGGCCGTTGAGCAGTTCTTC,CASSIRRAVEQFF
.,TRBD2,TRBJ2-3,TRBV28,TGTGCCAGCAGTTTGGGAGCGGGGGTGATAGGAACAGATACGCAGTATTTT,CASSLGAGVIGTDTQYF
.,.,TRBJ2-7,TRBV6-5,TGTGCCAGCAGTTACTCGAAAGGGGTCGACCTTTACGAGCAGTACTTC,CASSYSKGVDLYEQYF
.,.,TRBJ1-2,TRBV28,TGTGCCAGCAGTTTCAGGGGCGTAAAGGGCTACACCTTC,CASSFRGVKGYTF
once,TRBD1,TRBJ1-5,TRBV6-5,TGTGCCAGCAGCGCAGGGGGTAGCAATCAGCCCCAGCATTTT,CASSAGGSNQPQHF
.,.,TRBJ1-5,TRBV27,TGTGCCAGCAGAACAGGGAGCAATCAGCCCCAGCATTTT,CASRTGSNQPQHF
.,TRBD1,TRBJ1-2,TRBV19,TGTGCCAGCGGACAGGCGATCTATGGCTACACCTTC,CASGQAIYGYTF
.,.,TRBJ1-2,TRBV5-4,TGTGCCAGCGCCCCCCCAGGATACTATGGCTACACCTTC,CASAPPGYYGYTF
.,.,TRBJ1-4,TRBV28,TGTGCCAGCAGTTTCTTGGAAAAACTGTTTTTT,CASSFLEKLFF
.,.,TRBJ1-6,TRBV5-1,TGCGCCAGCAGCTCCGACGGGAGCTCCTATAATTCACCCCTCCACTTT,CASSSDGSSYNSPLHF
.,.,TRBJ1-1,TRBV27,TGTGCCAGCAGCCGGGGGGGATCCAACACTGAAGCTTTCTTT,CASSRGGSNTEAFF
.,.,TRBJ1-4,TRBV4-3,TGCGCCAGCAGCCAAGGGCAGAGGGATGAAAAACTGTTTTTT,CASSQGQRDEKLFF
.,.,TRBJ1-1,TRBV7-9,TGTGCCAGCAGCGCCGCCAGCTCGGGGGGGGACACTGAAGCTTTCTTT,CASSAASSGGDTEAFF
.,TRBD1,TRBJ2-7,TRBV7-3,TGTGCCAGCAGCCAGGACAGGGAACACGAGCAGTACTTC,CASSQDREHEQYF
.,TRBD2,TRBJ2-3,TRBV7-2,TGTGCCAGCAGCTCGGGACTAGCTCCCCTTGTGGTCGCAGATACGCAGTATTTT,CASSSGLAPLVVADTQYF
.,.,TRBJ2-2,TRBV27,TGTGCCACTAAATTAGACAGATACACCGGGGAGCTGTTTTTT,CATKLDRYTGELFF
.,TRBD2,TRBJ2-3,TRBV2,TGTGCCAGCCGACTAGCGGCCTTGTTATCTAGCACAGATACGCAGTATTTT,CASRLAALLSSTDTQYF
.,.,TRBJ1-2,TRBV7-9,TGTGCCAGCAGCTTAGCGGAGGCCGGGAAAAGCTACACCTTC,CASSLAEAGKSYTF
few,TRBD1,TRBJ1-4,TRBV7-9,TGTGCCAGCAGCCCGGACAGGGGACGAGCTAATGAAAAACTGTTTTTT,CASSPDRGRANEKLFF
.,.,TRBJ2-7,TRBV7-9,TGTGCCAGCTCCGGGGGCTCCTACGAGCAGTACTTC,CASSGGSYEQYF
.,.,TRBJ1-4,TRBV11-1,TGTGCCAGCAGTTCAGAACAGCATCCTAATGAAAAACTGTTTTTT,CASSSEQHPNEKLFF
.,TRBD1,TRBJ1-6,TRBV6-6,TGTGCCAGCAGAAGCGACAGGGACGGGAATTCACCCCTCCACTTT,CASRSDRDGNSPLHF
.,.,TRBJ2-7,TRBV7-9,TGTGCCAGCAGCGCGTCACCTCCCTCCTACGAGCAGTACTTC,CASSASPPSYEQYF
.,TRBD2,TRBJ2-7,TRBV6-6,TGTGCCAGCAGGGAGACTAGCGGGTCCTCCTACGAGCAGTACTTC,CASRETSGSSYEQYF
.,.,TRBJ2-3,TRBV9,TGTGCCAGCGCGGCGGGGCTTTTCACAGATACGCAGTATTTT,CASAAGLFTDTQYF
.,.,TRBJ2-7,TRBV5-1,TGCGCCAGCAGCTTGGGAGGGCGGGAGCAGTACTTC,CASSLGGREQYF
.,TRBD2,TRBJ2-1,TRBV5-1,TGCGCCAGCCGCCCTAGCGGGAGCATCTACAATGAGCAGTTCTTC,CASRPSGSIYNEQFF
.,.,TRBJ2-6,TRBV10-3,TGTGCCATCACACGGGAGTTAGCCAACGTCCTGACTTTC,CAITRELANVLTF
.,TRBD1,TRBJ1-5,TRBV2,TGTGCCAGCACGGGGACAGGGGGTGTCGGTCAGCCCCAGCATTTT,CASTGTGGVGQPQHF
.,.,TRBJ2-1,TRBV7-9,TGTGCCAGCACCCAAACCGGGACAAAGGGGTATGAGCAGTTCTTC,CASTQTGTKGYEQFF
.,TRBD1,TRBJ2-3,TRBV5-1,TGCGCCAGCAGCATCACAGGGGGCAGGACAGATACGCAGTATTTT,CASSITGGRTDTQYF
.,TRBD1,TRBJ1-5,TRBV6-1,TGTGCCAGCAGTCCCGGACAGGGAGGCAATCAGCCCCAGCATTTT,CASSPGQGGNQPQHF